This T cell receptor beta chain is drawn from a study of technical replicates of blood from a handful of donors. The CDR3 covers 11 residues. Trimming left V 2 bases short and J 3 bases short, with 5 bases between. From germline, CDR1 is GTSNPN and CDR2 SVGIG (reference sequence). Clones were read by immunoSEQ multiplex PCR, and TCRdb kept only the in-frame ones, dropping some. The data hold approximately 73,000 clones, with approximately 93% observed a single time. The rearrangement joins TRBV30 to TRBJ2-7, with D hard to call. Sequenced input: T cells isolated from PBMCs. The sequence was obtained from a human donor in good health. CDR3 DNA: TGTGCCTGGAGTATTCACTACGAGCAGTACTTC. This encodes CAWSIHYEQYF.